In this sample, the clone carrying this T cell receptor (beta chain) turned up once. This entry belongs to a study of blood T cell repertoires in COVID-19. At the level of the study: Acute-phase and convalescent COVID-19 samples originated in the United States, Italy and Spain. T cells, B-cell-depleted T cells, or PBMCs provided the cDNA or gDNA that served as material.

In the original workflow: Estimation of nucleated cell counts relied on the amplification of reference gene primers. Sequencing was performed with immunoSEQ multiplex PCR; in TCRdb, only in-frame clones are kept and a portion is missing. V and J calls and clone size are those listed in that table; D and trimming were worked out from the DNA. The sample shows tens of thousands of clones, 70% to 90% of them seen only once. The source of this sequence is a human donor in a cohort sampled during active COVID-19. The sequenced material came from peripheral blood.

The CDR3 DNA is TGTGCCACCAGTGACGCAAGGGAGGGGGGGGATGAAAAACTGTTTTTT. Translation gives CATSDAREGGDEKLFF. The chain links TRBV24-1 to TRBJ1-4; D possibly corresponds to TRBD1 (6 bases). Trimming pared 4 bases from V and 6 bases from J, leaving 17 bases between. The V gene's germline CDR1 is KGHDR and CDR2 SFDVKD. The CDR3 consists of 16 residues.